This paragraph covers one TCR beta chain sequence. This CDR3 spans 14 amino acids. The V gene end was trimmed by 5 bases and the J gene end by 4 bases; junction bases not matched to a gene: 8. Germline lookup yields CDR1 GTSNPN and CDR2 SVGIG (reference sequence). This sample is drawn from a study of blood T cell repertoires in COVID-19. The assay was immunoSEQ multiplex PCR, and TCRdb's table has in-frame clones only and misses some. The sample carries 200,000 or so clones, over 80% recorded once. The chain couples TRBV30 to TRBJ2-1, with 7 nucleotides matching TRBD1. The sample consisted of peripheral blood. The clonotype comes from a man aged 25-45 years with COVID-19, enrolled during active disease. CDR3 sequence reads: CAWPNRGFYNEQFF. The CDR3 region has the DNA TGTGCCTGGCCGAACAGGGGATTTTACAATGAGCAGTTCTTC.